The source of this T cell receptor (beta chain) is a study of blood T cell repertoires in COVID-19. Study as a whole: Sites in the United States, Italy and Spain provided acute and convalescent COVID-19 samples. In each case, the material was cDNA or gDNA derived from T cells, B-cell-depleted T cells, or PBMCs.

Libraries were prepared by immunoSEQ multiplex PCR; TCRdb keeps only in-frame clonotypes and omits some of them. Counted here are some 250,000 clones, more than 75% occurring once; the ten biggest clones make up approximately 2.4%. This CDR3 comprises 15 residues. Trimming cost V 5 bases and J 0 bases, with 11 bases left between them. Germline loops: CDR1 SGHRS, CDR2 YFSETQ. Clinical histories supplied by participants themselves formed the basis of cohort assignment. V usage is TRBV5-1 and J usage is TRBJ1-4; D ambiguous. The source of this sequence is a woman aged 40 to 50 with acute COVID-19. Sequenced material: PBMCs or T cells enriched from blood (not recorded which). The CDR3 DNA follows: TGCGCCAGCAGTCGGGATCCTGCAACTAATGAAAAACTGTTTTTT. Its protein product is CASSRDPATNEKLFF.